This entry lists 17 T cell receptor beta chains sequenced from one sample in a study of cytomegalovirus exposure and HLA in healthy donors. Primers for the PCR totalled 60 Vbeta and 13 Jbeta. Sequencing used immunoSEQ multiplex PCR; TCRdb keeps in-frame clones, though not all of them. Of some 79,000 clones in the sample, roughly 61% were seen once. Sequencing was done on a sample of PBMCs. The source of these receptors is a woman aged 35 to 49 in good health and CMV-seropositive.

There are a few counts of this clone. The chain is built from TRBV4-1 and TRBJ1-4; the D is unclear. Per germline, CDR1 MGHRA and CDR2 YSYEKL. The CDR3 contains 12 residues. With 3 bases removed from V and 8 bases from J, the gap between germline ends came to 7 bases. The CDR3 nucleotides read TGCGCCAGCAGCCAGGCTGCCGAAAAACTGTTTTTT. Protein: CASSQAAEKLFF.

Of note for this clone: This specimen includes other DNA sequences encoding the same CDR3. V is TRBV9 and J is TRBJ1-5; 7 nucleotides match TRBD1. This CDR3 comprises 15 residues. The junction had 2 bases not matched to a gene; V was cut back by 0 bases and J by 2 bases. The germline CDR1 and CDR2 sequences are SGDLS and YYNGEE. Here the CDR3 DNA reads TGTGCCAGCAGCGTAGGACAGGGCGGCAATCAGCCCCAGCATTTT. The encoded protein is CASSVGQGGNQPQHF.

This chain connects TRBV2 to TRBJ2-3; 15 bases are a match to TRBD2. CDR1 is SNHLY, CDR2 FYNNEI, per germline. This CDR3 is 15 amino acids long. Trimming at V came to 5 bases and at J to 5 bases, leaving 2 bases not matched to a gene. This CDR3 is CASSPGLAGGDTQYF. The CDR3, as DNA: TGTGCCAGCAGTCCGGGACTAGCGGGAGGAGATACGCAGTATTTT.

The chain uses TRBV5-4 and TRBJ1-2; D remains unclear. Between the trimmed V and J ends, which lost 0 bases and 2 bases, there was a span of 11 bases. Per the germline V gene, CDR1 is SGHNT and CDR2 is YYREEE (reference sequence). The CDR3 loop spans 15 amino acids. CDR3 residues: CASSLGAGRNYGYTF. In DNA, the CDR3 is TGTGCCAGCAGCTTGGGGGCAGGAAGAAACTATGGCTACACCTTC. The full variable domain, with the rest looked up from reference TRBV5-4 and TRBJ1-2, is ETGVTQSPTHLIKTRGQQVTLRCSSQSGHNTVSWYQQALGQGPQFIFQYYREEENGRGNFPPRFSGLQFPNYSSELNVNALELDDSALYLCASSLGAGRNYGYTFGSGTRLTVV.

The genes are TRBV7-9 and TRBJ2-3; 13 nucleotides match TRBD2. This CDR3 is built from 19 residues. Germline CDR1 reads SEHNR; CDR2 reads FQNEAQ (reference sequence). The V and J ends lost 9 bases and 7 bases, in that order; junction bases with no gene match: 22. CDR3 sequence: CARIPGLAGLWGGLHTQYF. The CDR3 DNA reads TGTGCCAGAATCCCGGGACTAGCGGGATTATGGGGGGGGCTACATACGCAGTATTTT. Supplemented by reference TRBV7-9 and TRBJ2-3, the full variable domain reads DTGVSQNPRHKITKRGQNVTFRCDPISEHNRLYWYRQTLGQGPEFLTYFQNEAQLEKSRLLSDRFSAERPKGSFSTLEIQRTEQGDSAMYLCARIPGLAGLWGGLHTQYFGPGTRLTVL.

The chain combines TRBV19 with TRBJ2-4, with 11 bases matching TRBD1. This CDR3 has 18 residues. V lost 9 bases, J lost 0 bases, and 13 bases stayed unmatched. Looked up from germline, CDR1 is LNHDA and CDR2 is SQIVND (reference sequence). This CDR3 reads CASTRGTGGGLAKNIQYF. The CDR3 nucleotides read TGTGCCAGCACCCGCGGGACAGGGGGGGGACTAGCCAAAAACATTCAGTACTTC.

In the case of this clone: The conserved final phenylalanine or tryptophan is absent from the CDR3, which likely points to a read error. The rearrangement uses TRBV28 and TRBJ2-7; 7 bases align to TRBD1. CDR1 is MDHEN and CDR2 is SYDVKM in the germline V gene. CDR3 length: 13 amino acids. Unmatched junction bases numbered 4, after V lost 6 bases and J lost 2 bases. CDR3 sequence: CASSPGQPYEQYL. The CDR3 DNA reads as TGTGCCAGCAGCCCGGGACAGCCCTACGAGCAGTACCTC.

This clone has only one observation. V gene TRBV18 combines with J gene TRBJ2-5; 10 bases match TRBD1. V was pared by 2 bases and J by 5 bases, with 5 bases of the junction left unmatched. This CDR3 region has 15 residues. The V gene's germline CDR1 is KGHSH and CDR2 LQKENI. The CDR3 protein is CASSPRTGGEETQYF. The DNA for the CDR3 is TGTGCCAGCTCACCAAGGACAGGGGGGGAGGAGACCCAGTACTTC.

This clone appeared a single time. This chain uses TRBV15 with TRBJ2-1; 7 bases fit TRBD2. Germline V gene data show CDR1 as LNHNV and CDR2 as YYDKDF (reference sequence). CDR3 length: 15 amino acids. Trimming at V came to 1 base and at J to 7 bases, leaving 7 bases not matched to a gene. The CDR3 here is CATSRASLLANEQFF. CDR3 DNA: TGTGCCACCAGCAGAGCTTCCCTACTAGCGAATGAGCAGTTCTTC.

The chain carries TRBV28 and TRBJ2-7; no firm D call. The CDR3 has 14 residues. Germline V CDR1 and CDR2: MDHEN, SYDVKM. V dropped 5 bases and J dropped 1 base, with 12 bases sitting between them. CDR3 sequence reads: CASSGPQHSYEQYF. CDR3 DNA sequence: TGTGCCAGCAGTGGTCCACAACATTCCTACGAGCAGTACTTC.

The chain combines TRBV28 with TRBJ2-1; weak D call: TRBD2 (5 bases). This CDR3 region has 14 residues. V lost 5 bases and J 8 bases, leaving 16 bases between the germline ends. Germline lookup yields CDR1 MDHEN and CDR2 SYDVKM. In nucleotides, the CDR3 is TGTGCCAGCAGTCCCCCTGCGAGGCGGGATGAGCAGTTCTTC. It codes for CASSPPARRDEQFF.

The V call is TRBV10-3, the J call TRBJ1-1; no reliable D call. Trimming stripped 0 bases from V and 1 base from J, with 18 bases between. Germline CDR1 reads ENHRY; CDR2 reads SYGVKD. This CDR3 has 18 amino acids. The CDR3 bases are TGTGCCATCAGTGAGTCGACTCTCATTTTGCAGACGAACACTGAAGCTTTCTTT. It yields the protein CAISESTLILQTNTEAFF.

This clone turned up a few times. V usage is TRBV30 and J usage is TRBJ1-6; weak D call: TRBD1 (5 bases). The CDR3 contains 14 residues. Trimming removed 1 base at V and 8 bases at J, with 12 bases between. The V gene's germline CDR1 is GTSNPN and CDR2 SVGIG (reference sequence). The DNA of the CDR3 is TGTGCCTGGAGTGCGAGACAGCGTCATTCACCCCTCCACTTT. This encodes CAWSARQRHSPLHF.

V gene TRBV7-6 combines with J gene TRBJ2-2, with D possibly matching TRBD1 (5 bases). This CDR3 contains 17 residues. Trimming took 3 bases from V and 0 from J, leaving 14 bases between them. Germline-derived CDR1 and CDR2 are SGHVS and FNYEAQ. The CDR3 bases are TGTGCCAGCAGCTTTCCACAGGTGACAGCGAACACCGGGGAGCTGTTTTTT. It encodes CASSFPQVTANTGELFF.

The J gene is TRBJ1-2, the V gene TRBV6-5; D may be TRBD1 (6 bases). This CDR3 is 14 amino acids long. Trimming took off 7 bases at V and 6 bases at J, with 18 bases between the two ends. Germline CDR1 MNHEY, CDR2 SVGAGI. The CDR3 coding sequence is TGTGCCAGCACCCTTGGATCAGGGGTGGATGGCTACACCTTC. It translates to CASTLGSGVDGYTF.

V gene TRBV4-2 combines with J gene TRBJ2-1; weak D call: TRBD1 (6 bases). Germline lookup yields CDR1 LGHNA and CDR2 YNFKEQ. V was cut by 7 bases and J by 2 bases, with 18 bases left in between. The CDR3 is made up of 16 amino acids. CDR3 region: CASKRYRTEPYNEQFF. The CDR3 DNA is TGTGCCAGCAAAAGATACAGGACAGAGCCCTACAATGAGCAGTTCTTC.

V gene TRBV23-1 combines with J gene TRBJ1-1, with 7 positions matching TRBD1. TRBV23-1 counts as an open reading frame of uncertain function. This CDR3 spans 15 amino acids. V lost 0 bases, J lost 4 bases, and 5 bases stayed unmatched. CDR3 in DNA: TGCGCCAGCAGTCAATCGGAGACAGGGCCCACTGAAGCTTTCTTT. Protein sequence: CASSQSETGPTEAFF.